This TCR beta chain stems from a study of blood T cells in healthy people across ages. This clonotype was seen only a few times. The antigen is undetermined. Germline CDR1 reads MNHEY; CDR2 reads SVGEGT. This CDR3 has 12 amino acids. Trimming removed 2 bases at V and 5 bases at J, with 7 bases between. The second PCR ran about 6 to 11 cycles with a sample-barcoded 5' primer and J-beta primers. Each cDNA molecule was tagged by a template-switch adaptor with 12 random nucleotides. TCRdb used MiXCR to reprocess the 5' RACE reads, holding one entry per CDR3 protein. This sample has around 800,000 distinct CDR3 sequences, with 20% to 30% found just once. Points from the study as a whole: The study lacked donor CMV status, which possibly confounded expanded clonotype changes.

The sample also formed part of further work on T cells of mothers and their children.

The receptor was derived from a boy between 10 and 17 years old in good health. The V and J genes are TRBV6-2 or TRBV6-3 and TRBJ2-7; tentatively, D is TRBD2 (6 bases). Sequencing used blood. CDR3 nucleotide sequence: TGTGCCAGCAGTTACGGAGGGAACGAGCAGTACTTC. Encoded protein: CASSYGGNEQYF.